This T cell receptor (beta chain) was sequenced in a study of blood T cells in healthy people across ages. Sample-barcoded 5' priming and a J-beta primer mix drove a second PCR of roughly 7 to 11 cycles. TCRdb re-analysed the 5' RACE reads in MiXCR, keeping a single row per CDR3 protein. The sample holds more than 700,000 distinct CDR3 sequences, less than 60% seen once. J lost 11 bases, V lost 5 bases, and 14 bases had no gene match. The length of the CDR3 is 15 residues. Germline values: CDR1 MNHEY, CDR2 SVGAGI. This TCR derives from an elderly man in good health. Sequenced material: blood. The gene calls are TRBV6-5 and TRBJ2-5; 10 positions match TRBD2. The CDR3 DNA sequence: TGTGCCAGCAGTCGGGGACTAGCGTCCAACAATGAGCAGTACTTC. Protein: CASSRGLASNNEQYF.